The 4 T cell receptor beta chains listed next were all sequenced from one sample in a study of blood T cell repertoires in COVID-19. Only in-frame clones appear in the TCRdb table, and some are missing; sequencing was by immunoSEQ multiplex PCR. Of roughly 250,000 clones listed, more than 75% are singletons. The sample comprised peripheral blood. These receptors all come from a woman aged 40 to 55 who had recovered from COVID-19.

The chain employs TRBV6-5 and TRBJ1-2, with 9 nucleotides matching TRBD1. V trimming: 11 bases; J trimming: 5 bases; junction bases outside the gene matches: 15. Germline V CDR1 and CDR2: MNHEY, SVGAGI. This CDR3 contains 15 residues. The CDR3 DNA follows: TGTGCCGCCGGGGGGACAGGGAAAGTTGAATATGGCTACACCTTC. This translates into CAAGGTGKVEYGYTF.

The rearrangement links TRBV7-9 to TRBJ1-3, with TRBD1 identical over 10 bases. The germline gives CDR1 SEHNR, CDR2 FQNEAQ (reference sequence). Unmatched junction bases numbered 11, after V lost 5 bases and J lost 1 base. CDR3 length: 18 residues. Written as DNA, the CDR3 is TGTGCCAGCAGCCCCCCCTATGGACAGGGGGGATCTGGAAACACCATATATTTT. The encoded protein is CASSPPYGQGGSGNTIYF.

The chain links TRBV25-1 to TRBJ1-5; the match to TRBD1 covers 7 bases. This CDR3 contains 15 residues. The trim removed 3 bases at V and 0 bases at J, leaving 2 bases unmatched. The germline gives CDR1 MGHDK, CDR2 SYGVNS. The CDR3 DNA reads as TGTGCCAGCAGTGAGGGACAGAGTAGCAATCAGCCCCAGCATTTT. Translating it yields CASSEGQSSNQPQHF.

The chain is built from TRBV20-1 and TRBJ2-1; D unresolved. There are 14 residues in the CDR3. CDR1 DFQATT and CDR2 SNEGSKA come from the germline V gene (reference sequence). The ends were cut back, 3 bases at V and 0 bases at J, with 9 bases in the middle. For the CDR3, the DNA is TGCAGTGCTAGTGGGCGGAGCTCCTACAATGAGCAGTTCTTC. Its translation: CSASGRSSYNEQFF.